This entry concerns a single T cell receptor beta chain. This receptor's antigen is unknown. No base qualities exist here, and no much larger clone lies one base off it. These data belong to a study of beta chain features in type 1 diabetes (dated by TCRdb to the late 2010s). About the study as a whole: Mean age, gender distribution, total cell number and subset yield were not different between patients and healthy donors. Whereas all 28 donors provided naive and central memory subsets, regulatory and stem cell-like memory subsets were isolated from just 8 patients and roughly eight healthy donors. A total of some 100,000,000 sorted cells were examined across all samples, and a strong correlation was observed between cell number per subset and RNA yield. In the study, TCRB repertoires of sorted circulating CD4+ T cell subsets from recently diagnosed type 1 diabetes patients were compared with those of matched healthy donors.

CDR3 length: 15 amino acids, cysteine to phenylalanine. Only the CDR3 DNA stays, 45 bases, in frame from base 1. The germline V end is reduced by 3 bases and the J end by 2 bases; junction bases left unmatched: 5. In the germline V gene, CDR1 corresponds to SGHRS and CDR2 to YFSETQ. Beyond this particular receptor, the publication reports: PCR may preferentially amplify shorter templates, but because patient and control samples were amplified and corrected together, any resulting skew would affect both groups equally. In all four CD4+ subsets, TCRB CDR3 length was moderately but significantly shorter in type 1 diabetes patients. Only small numbers of individuals were included in the HLA sub-analyses, which left unresolved whether HLA type had any influence on TCRB rearrangement. At VDJ recombination sites, type 1 diabetes patients had fewer insertions and more deleted nucleotides, which implies abnormalities in thymic rearrangement. Naive, central memory and regulatory TCRB repertoires appeared more similar among patients than among healthy donors. Sequencing cDNA rather than genomic DNA could over-represent highly expressing activated cells, although activation and CD3 levels did not differ between groups.

Each donor gave one peripheral blood draw, averaging roughly 120 mL, which was collected into heparinised tubes. Naive, central memory, regulatory and stem cell-like memory CD4+ T cells were sorted on a BD FACSAria II using a panel including CD45RO, CCR7, CD25, CD127, CD95 and CD27. All sorted populations exceeded 95% purity. PBMCs were separated immediately by Lymphoprep density gradient centrifugation and were stained directly, without being cultured. To minimize batch effects, samples were stained and sorted in pairs, one healthy donor with one patient per experiment. The High Capacity cDNA Reverse Transcription Kit was used to reverse transcribe all of the isolated RNA, meaning that expressed TCRB transcripts were what got sequenced. Naive, central memory and regulatory T cell samples underwent deep immunoSEQ sequencing, averaging approximately 3.5 million total reads per sample. Sorted cells were lysed in RLT buffer and RNA was extracted with DNase-treated RNeasy Micro or Mini kits, depending on cell number. Each cell subset was processed on its own to prevent cross-contamination, while patient and healthy donor samples were processed together. TCRB sequences were amplified from cDNA with the immunoSEQ multiplex PCR, producing 87-bp fragments spanning the CDR3 region. Sequencing of the amplicons was performed on the Illumina HiSeq platform. In the source study's methods: PCR bias was computationally corrected using synthetic template baselines, reads within Hamming distance 2 were collapsed, and singletons that could not be merged were discarded. By aligning reads against IMGT, V, D and J genes, CDR3 length, and insertions or deletions at six rearrangement sites were assigned. Within each subset, clonotype counts were normalized to sorted cell number, after which true diversity and Gini coefficients were computed with the tcR R package. Repertoire sharing was quantified using the overlap coefficient calculated on TCRB nucleotide sequences. The table was pulled from immuneACCESS by TCRdb, which kept in-frame rearrangements only. Such tables lose some clones; where checked, under half of the loss comes from unresolved V genes, and the rest has no known cause. The DNA was the basis for D and trimming; V, J and clone size are from that table. In all, the sample holds about 140,000 clones, and about 13% of those were seen once. Approximately 1.3% of the sample is taken by the ten largest.

This TCR was sampled from a young man with type 1 diabetes. Source material: central memory CD4+ T cells from blood. The receptor chain draws on TRBV5-1 and TRBJ2-5; 9 of the junction bases match TRBD2. For the CDR3, the sequence is CASSSQAGGQETQYF. The base sequence is TGCGCCAGCAGCTCACAAGCGGGAGGACAAGAGACCCAGTACTTC.